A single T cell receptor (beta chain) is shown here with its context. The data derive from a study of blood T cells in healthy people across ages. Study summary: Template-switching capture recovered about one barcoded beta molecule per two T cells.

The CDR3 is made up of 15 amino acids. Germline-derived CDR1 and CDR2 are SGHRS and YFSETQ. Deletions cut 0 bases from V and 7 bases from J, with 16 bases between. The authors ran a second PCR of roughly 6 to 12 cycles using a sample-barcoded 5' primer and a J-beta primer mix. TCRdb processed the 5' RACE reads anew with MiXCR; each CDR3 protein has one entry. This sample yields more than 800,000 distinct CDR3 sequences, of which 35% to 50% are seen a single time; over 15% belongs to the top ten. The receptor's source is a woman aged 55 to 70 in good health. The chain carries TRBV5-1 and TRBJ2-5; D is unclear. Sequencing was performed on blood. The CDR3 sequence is CASSLEGIRGGTQYF. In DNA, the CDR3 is TGCGCCAGCAGCTTGGAAGGAATCAGAGGTGGGACCCAGTACTTC.